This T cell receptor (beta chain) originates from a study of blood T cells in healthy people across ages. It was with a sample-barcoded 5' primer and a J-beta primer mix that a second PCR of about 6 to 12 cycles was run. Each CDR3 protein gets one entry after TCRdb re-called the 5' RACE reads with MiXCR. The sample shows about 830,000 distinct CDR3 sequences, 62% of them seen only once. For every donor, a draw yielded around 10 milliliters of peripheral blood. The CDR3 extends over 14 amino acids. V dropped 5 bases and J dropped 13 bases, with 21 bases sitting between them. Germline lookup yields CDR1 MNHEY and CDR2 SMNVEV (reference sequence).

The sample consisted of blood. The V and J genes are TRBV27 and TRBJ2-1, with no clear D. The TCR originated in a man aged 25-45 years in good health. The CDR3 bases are TGTGCCAGCAGTCCCATCTCGACCCCTGAGACCCAGTTCTTC. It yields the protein CASSPISTPETQFF.